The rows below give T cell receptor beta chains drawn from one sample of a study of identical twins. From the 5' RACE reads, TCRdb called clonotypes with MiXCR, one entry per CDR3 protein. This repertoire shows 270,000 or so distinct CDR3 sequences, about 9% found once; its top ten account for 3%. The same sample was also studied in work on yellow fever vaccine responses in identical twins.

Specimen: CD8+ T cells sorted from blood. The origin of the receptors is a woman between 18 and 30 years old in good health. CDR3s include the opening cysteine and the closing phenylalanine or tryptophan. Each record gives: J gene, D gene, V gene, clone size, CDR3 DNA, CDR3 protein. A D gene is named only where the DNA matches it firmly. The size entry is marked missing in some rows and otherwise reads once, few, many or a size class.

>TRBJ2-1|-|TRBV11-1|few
TGTGCCAGCAGCTTACTGGTTGAGGGTCGGGTGTTCTTC
CASSLLVEGRVFF
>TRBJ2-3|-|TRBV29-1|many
TGCAGCGTCGAGGGCACAGATACGCAGTATTTT
CSVEGTDTQYF
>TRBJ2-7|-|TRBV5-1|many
TGCGCCAGCAGCTTGGATAGCCCAATGAGCCTCGGGGCCCACGAGCAGTACTTC
CASSLDSPMSLGAHEQYF
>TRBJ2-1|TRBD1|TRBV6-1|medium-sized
TGTGCCAGATATGTGGACAGGGGGATTTACAATGAGCAGTTCTTC
CARYVDRGIYNEQFF
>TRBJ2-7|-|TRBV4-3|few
TGCGCCAGCAGCCAAGTGGCCGGTGTGGCCTACGAGCAGTACTTC
CASSQVAGVAYEQYF
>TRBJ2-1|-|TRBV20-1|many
TGCAGTGCCCGGGCTGAGTTTAACAATGAGCAGTTCTTC
CSARAEFNNEQFF
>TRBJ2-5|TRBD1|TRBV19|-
TGTGCCAGTAGTATAGGGACAGGGATTGGACAAGAGACCCAGTACTTC
CASSIGTGIGQETQYF
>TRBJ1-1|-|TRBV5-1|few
TGCGCCAGCAGCTTGGAAGGGATTGGCACTGAAGCTTTCTTT
CASSLEGIGTEAFF
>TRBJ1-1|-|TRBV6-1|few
TGTGCCAGCAGCCCAGTTACCTTGGCGACTGAAGCTTTCTTT
CASSPVTLATEAFF
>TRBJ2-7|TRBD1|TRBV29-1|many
TGCAGCGTGGAACAGGGGAACTCCTACGAGCAGTACTTC
CSVEQGNSYEQYF
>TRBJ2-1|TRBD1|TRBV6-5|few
TGTGCCAGCAGACCCGGGGACAGAGAGCAGTTCTTC
CASRPGDREQFF
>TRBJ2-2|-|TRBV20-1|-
TGCAGTGCTATGCTGACTTTCGCGAACACCGGGGAGCTGTTTTTT
CSAMLTFANTGELFF
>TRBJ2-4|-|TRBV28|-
TGTGCCAGCAGTTTTCCGGGGGCCAAAAACATTCAGTACTTC
CASSFPGAKNIQYF
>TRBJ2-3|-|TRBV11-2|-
TGTGCCAGCACCCGGGAGATGGCTGAAGATACGCAGTATTTT
CASTREMAEDTQYF
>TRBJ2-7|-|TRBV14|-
TGTGCCAGCAGCCCGGACTCGTACTACGAGCAGTACTTC
CASSPDSYYEQYF
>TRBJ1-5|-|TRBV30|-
TGTGCCTGGAGTTTGGACGGATATAGCAATCAGCCCCAGCATTTT
CAWSLDGYSNQPQHF
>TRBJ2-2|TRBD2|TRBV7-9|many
TGTGCCAGCACCTCGGGGGGGGGAGTACAAAACACCGGGGAGCTGTTTTTT
CASTSGGGVQNTGELFF
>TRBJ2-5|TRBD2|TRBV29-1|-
TGCAGCGTGATGTGGGGGGGACTAGCGGGAGGGCCTCTCCAAGAGACCCAGTACTTC
CSVMWGGLAGGPLQETQYF
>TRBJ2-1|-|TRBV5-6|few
TGTGCCAGCAGCTTGCCAGCGGATTCCTACAATGAGCAGTTCTTC
CASSLPADSYNEQFF
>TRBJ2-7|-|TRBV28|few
TGTGCCAGCCGCGAATCTACAGGGCCCTACGAGCAGTACTTC
CASRESTGPYEQYF
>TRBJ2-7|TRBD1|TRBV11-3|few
TGTGCCAGCAGCTTAGAGAAACAGGGGGCTGGGAAGCAGTACTTC
CASSLEKQGAGKQYF
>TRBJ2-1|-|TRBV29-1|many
TGCAGCGTTGAAGGGCTCCACAACTCCTACAATGAGCAGTTCTTC
CSVEGLHNSYNEQFF
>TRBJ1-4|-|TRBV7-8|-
TGTGCCAGCAGCTTAGGTCCCAGTAGTAATGAAAAACTGTTTTTT
CASSLGPSSNEKLFF
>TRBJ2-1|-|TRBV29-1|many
TGCAGCGTAGACTCTACCTACAATGAGCAGTTCTTC
CSVDSTYNEQFF
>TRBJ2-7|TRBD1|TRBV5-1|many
TGCGCCAGCAGCTGGGACAGGTCTTCCTACGAGCAGTACTTC
CASSWDRSSYEQYF
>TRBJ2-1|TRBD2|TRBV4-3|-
TGCGCCAGCAGCCAAGCGACTAGCGTCCATGAGCAGTTCTTC
CASSQATSVHEQFF
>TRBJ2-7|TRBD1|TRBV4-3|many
TGCGCCAGCAGCCAAGATTTTGGGACAGGGGGCCCCTACGAGCAGTACTTC
CASSQDFGTGGPYEQYF
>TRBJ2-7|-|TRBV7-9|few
TGTGCCAGCTGCGACTGGGCTTCCTACGAGCAGTACTTC
CASCDWASYEQYF